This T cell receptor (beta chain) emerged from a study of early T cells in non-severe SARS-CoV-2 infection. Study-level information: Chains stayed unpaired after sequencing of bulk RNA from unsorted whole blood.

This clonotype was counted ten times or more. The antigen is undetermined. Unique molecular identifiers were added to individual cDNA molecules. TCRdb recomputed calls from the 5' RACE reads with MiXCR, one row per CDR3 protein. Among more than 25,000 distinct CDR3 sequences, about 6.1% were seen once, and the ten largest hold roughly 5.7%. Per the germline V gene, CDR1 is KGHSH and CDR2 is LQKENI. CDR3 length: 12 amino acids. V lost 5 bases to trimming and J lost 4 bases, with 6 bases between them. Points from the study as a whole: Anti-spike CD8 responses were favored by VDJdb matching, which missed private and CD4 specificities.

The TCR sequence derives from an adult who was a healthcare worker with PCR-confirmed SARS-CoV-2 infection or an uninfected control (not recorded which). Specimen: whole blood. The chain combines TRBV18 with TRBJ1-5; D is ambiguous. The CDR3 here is CASSSENQPQHF. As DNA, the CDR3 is TGTGCCAGCTCATCGGAGAATCAGCCCCAGCATTTT.